This TCR beta chain is drawn from a study of blood T cell repertoires in COVID-19. The wider study: The United States, Italy and Spain were the sources of the acute and convalescent COVID-19 samples. T cells, B-cell-depleted T cells, or PBMCs supplied cDNA or gDNA.

Profiled with immunoSEQ multiplex PCR; TCRdb holds only in-frame clones, not every one. The sample has some 300,000 clones; 85% to 90% are singletons. The sample consisted of peripheral blood. This TCR came from a middle-aged woman with COVID-19, enrolled during active disease.

The CDR3, as DNA: TGTGCCAGCAGCGTAGAAGGACAGCATAACTATGGCTACACCTTC. Protein: CASSVEGQHNYGYTF. The chain has TRBV9 and TRBJ1-2, with D tentatively TRBD1 (6 bases). The V end was cut by 0 bases, the J end by 1 base, with 10 bases between. The CDR3 runs 15 residues. Germline V gives CDR1 SGDLS, CDR2 YYNGEE. The variable domain in full, completed from reference TRBV9 and TRBJ1-2, reads DSGVTQTPKHLITATGQRVTLRCSPRSGDLSVYWYQQSLDQGLQFLIQYYNGEERAKGNILERFSAQQFPDLHSELNLSSLELGDSALYFCASSVEGQHNYGYTFGSGTRLTVV.